This T cell receptor beta chain was profiled in a study of T cell repertoires in cytomegalovirus infection. Study results and limitations: Adding up the frequency of public TCR beta families identified people who carried CMV plus the relevant HLA.

This clonotype was counted at least ten times. Its antigen remains unknown. Germline V gives CDR1 SGHTA, CDR2 FQGNSA. V lost 4 bases to trimming and J lost 5 bases, with 14 bases between them. The CDR3 has 14 amino acids. TCRdb ran MiXCR on the reads and lists one entry per CDR3 protein. The sample includes approximately 700,000 distinct CDR3 sequences, under 40% of them seen just once. Material: PBMCs. The rearrangement joins TRBV7-2 to TRBJ1-1, with D perhaps matching TRBD1 (5 bases). This receptor was identified in a human donor in good health (CMV status not recorded). Some clones in this sample may be carry-over from other donors' samples. The CDR3 DNA sequence: TGTGCCAGCAGCTCGCCGGGACTGAGGACTGAAGCTTTCTTT. Translation gives CASSSPGLRTEAFF.